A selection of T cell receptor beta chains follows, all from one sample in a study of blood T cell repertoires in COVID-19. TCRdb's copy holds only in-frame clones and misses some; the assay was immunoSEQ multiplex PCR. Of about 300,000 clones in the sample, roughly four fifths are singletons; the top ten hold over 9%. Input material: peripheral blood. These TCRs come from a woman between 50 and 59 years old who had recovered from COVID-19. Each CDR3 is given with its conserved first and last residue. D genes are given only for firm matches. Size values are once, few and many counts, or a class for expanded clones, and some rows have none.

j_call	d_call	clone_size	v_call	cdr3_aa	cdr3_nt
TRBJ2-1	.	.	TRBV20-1	CSASDSGGLSGYNEQFF	TGCAGTGCTAGTGATTCCGGAGGTCTGAGCGGTTACAATGAGCAGTTCTTC
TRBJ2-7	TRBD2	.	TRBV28	CASSLYLGLAGAAYEQYF	TGTGCCAGCAGTTTATATTTAGGTCTAGCGGGGGCAGCCTACGAGCAGTACTTC
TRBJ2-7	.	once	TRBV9	CASSVGKLGGIYEQYF	TGTGCCAGCAGCGTAGGCAAACTGGGAGGAATTTACGAGCAGTACTTC
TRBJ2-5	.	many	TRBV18	CASSPRTLLGQYF	TGTGCCAGCTCACCGAGGACACTACTTGGCCAGTACTTC
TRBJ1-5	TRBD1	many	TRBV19	CASSTTGGGQPQHF	TGTGCCAGTAGTACGACAGGGGGTGGTCAGCCCCAGCATTTT
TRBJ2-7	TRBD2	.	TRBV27	CASSLRGLAGVEQYF	TGTGCCAGCAGTTTAAGGGGACTAGCGGGAGTTGAGCAGTACTTC
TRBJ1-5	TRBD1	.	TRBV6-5	CASSLGTGNQPQHF	TGTGCCAGCAGTCTGGGGACAGGAAATCAGCCCCAGCATTTT
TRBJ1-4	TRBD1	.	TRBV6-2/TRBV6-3	CASSEDRGVKLFF	TGTGCCAGCAGTGAGGACAGGGGTGTAAAACTGTTTTTT
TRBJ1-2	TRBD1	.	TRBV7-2	CASSRDRAESYGYTF	TGTGCCAGCAGCCGGGACAGGGCAGAAAGCTATGGCTACACCTTC
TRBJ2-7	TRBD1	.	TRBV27	CASSTRDRTYEQYF	TGTGCCAGCAGTACCCGGGACAGAACCTACGAGCAGTACTTC
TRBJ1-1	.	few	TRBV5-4	CASSIETGEAFF	TGTGCCAGCAGCATAGAGACGGGTGAAGCTTTCTTT
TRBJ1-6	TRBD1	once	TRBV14	CASSFTGVNSPLHF	TGTGCCAGCAGCTTCACAGGGGTTAATTCACCCCTCCACTTT
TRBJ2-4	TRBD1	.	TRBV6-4	CASTDSWTGATKNIQYF	TGTGCCAGCACCGATTCCTGGACAGGGGCGACCAAAAACATTCAGTACTTC
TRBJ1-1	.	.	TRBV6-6	CASSYSRATREAFF	TGTGCCAGCAGTTACTCGAGGGCCACCAGGGAAGCTTTCTTT
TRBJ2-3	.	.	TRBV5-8	CATTTRTYTDTQYF	TGTGCCACCACGACTAGGACATACACAGATACGCAGTATTTT
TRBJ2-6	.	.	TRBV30	CAWSRGRSYSGANVLTF	TGTGCCTGGAGCCGGGGTAGATCCTACTCTGGGGCCAACGTCCTGACTTTC
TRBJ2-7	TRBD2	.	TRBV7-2	CASSRTSGSYEQYF	TGTGCCAGCAGCCGGACTAGCGGGAGCTACGAGCAGTACTTC
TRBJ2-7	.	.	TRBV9	CASKGRYEQYF	TGTGCCAGCAAGGGGCGGTACGAGCAGTACTTC
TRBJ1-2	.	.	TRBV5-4	CASSLGSARVYGYTF	TGTGCCAGCAGCTTGGGGTCTGCCAGGGTCTATGGCTACACCTTC
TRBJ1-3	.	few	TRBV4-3	CASSQGIQGTGNTIYF	TGCGCCAGCAGCCAAGGGATACAGGGAACTGGAAACACCATATATTTT
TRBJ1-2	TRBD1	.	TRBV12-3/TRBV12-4	CASRRTGRSYTF	TGTGCCAGCAGGCGGACAGGGCGAAGCTACACCTTC
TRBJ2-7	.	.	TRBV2	CASSDMAGIRYEQYF	TGTGCCAGCAGTGATATGGCAGGGATTCGTTACGAGCAGTACTTC
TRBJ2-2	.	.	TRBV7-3	CASSPLSAGTLNTGELFF	TGTGCCAGCAGCCCCCTTTCGGCCGGGACACTAAACACCGGGGAGCTGTTTTTT
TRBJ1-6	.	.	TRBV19	CASSLTGFGNSPLHF	TGTGCCAGTAGTCTTACGGGGTTTGGTAATTCACCCCTCCACTTT
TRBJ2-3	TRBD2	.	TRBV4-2	CASSQGLAGGTDTQYF	TGTGCCAGCAGCCAGGGACTAGCGGGGGGGACAGATACGCAGTATTTT
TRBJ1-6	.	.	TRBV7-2	CASSFQQHLNSPLHF	TGTGCCAGCAGCTTTCAACAGCACCTTAATTCACCCCTCCACTTT
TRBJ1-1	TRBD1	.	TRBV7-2	CASSLGAGGQGEAFF	TGTGCCAGCAGCTTAGGGGCCGGCGGACAGGGGGAAGCTTTCTTT
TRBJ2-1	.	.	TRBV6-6	CASSYSPGEYNEQFF	TGTGCCAGCAGTTACTCACCGGGAGAATACAATGAGCAGTTCTTC
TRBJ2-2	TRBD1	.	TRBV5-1	CASSGQGVNTGELFF	TGCGCCAGCAGCGGCCAGGGGGTGAACACCGGGGAGCTGTTTTTT
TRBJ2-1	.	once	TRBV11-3	CASSPGYFYNEQFF	TGTGCCAGCAGCCCCGGGTACTTTTACAATGAGCAGTTCTTC
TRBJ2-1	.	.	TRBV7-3	CASSYGAYNEQFF	TGTGCCAGCAGCTACGGTGCCTACAATGAGCAGTTCTTC
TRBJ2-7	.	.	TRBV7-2	CASSLGGRGSRDSYEQYF	TGTGCCAGCAGCTTAGGGGGGAGGGGGAGTAGGGACTCCTACGAGCAGTACTTC
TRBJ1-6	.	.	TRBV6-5	CASGLPNSPLHF	TGTGCCAGCGGGCTCCCAAATTCACCCCTCCACTTT
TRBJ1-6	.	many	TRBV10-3	CAISVQNNSPLHF	TGTGCCATCAGTGTTCAAAATAATTCACCCCTCCACTTT
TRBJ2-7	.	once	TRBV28	CASTAGTRVSEQYF	TGTGCCAGCACAGCGGGGACACGGGTCTCCGAGCAGTACTTC
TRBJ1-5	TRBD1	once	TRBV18	CASSPTRQGQPQHF	TGTGCCAGCTCACCAACGAGACAGGGGCAGCCCCAGCATTTT
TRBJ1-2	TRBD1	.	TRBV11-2	CASSLGDRVWSGYTF	TGTGCCAGCAGCTTAGGCGACAGGGTTTGGAGTGGCTACACCTTC
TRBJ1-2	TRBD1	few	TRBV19	CASSSTGARAGYYGYTF	TGTGCCAGTAGTTCGACAGGGGCCCGCGCCGGGTACTATGGCTACACCTTC
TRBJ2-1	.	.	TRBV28	CASSLRDFYNEQFF	TGTGCCAGCAGTTTGAGGGACTTTTACAATGAGCAGTTCTTC
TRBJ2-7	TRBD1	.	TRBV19	CASSPGTGATYEQYF	TGTGCCAGTAGCCCCGGGACAGGGGCCACCTACGAGCAGTACTTC
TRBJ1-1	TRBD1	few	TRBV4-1	CASSQDWAGGAGTEAFF	TGCGCCAGCAGCCAAGATTGGGCAGGGGGCGCTGGGACTGAAGCTTTCTTT
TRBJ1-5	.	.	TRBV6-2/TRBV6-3	CASSYIGANQPQHF	TGTGCCAGCAGTTACATAGGGGCAAATCAGCCCCAGCATTTT
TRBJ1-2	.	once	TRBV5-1	CASSSTSRDYGYTF	TGCGCCAGCAGCTCAACGTCGAGGGACTATGGCTACACCTTC
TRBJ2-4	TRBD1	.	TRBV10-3	CAISGTGRLAKNIQYF	TGTGCCATCAGTGGGACAGGACGGCTAGCCAAAAACATTCAGTACTTC
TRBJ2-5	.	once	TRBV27	CASSRRQNQETQYF	TGTGCCAGCAGTCGCCGACAGAACCAAGAGACCCAGTACTTC
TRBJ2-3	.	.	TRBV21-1	CASSKAPDGRAGGGTDTQYF	TGTGCCAGCAGCAAAGCACCCGACGGGAGGGCGGGAGGAGGCACAGATACGCAGTATTTT
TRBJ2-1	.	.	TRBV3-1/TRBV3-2	CASSLDWNEQFF	TGTGCCAGCAGCCTTGACTGGAATGAGCAGTTCTTC
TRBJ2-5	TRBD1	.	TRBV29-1	CSGRQGARTQYF	TGCAGCGGGAGGCAGGGGGCGCGGACCCAGTACTTC
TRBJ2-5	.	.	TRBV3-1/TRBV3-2	CASSQYSDRGETQYF	TGTGCCAGCAGCCAATACTCAGATCGGGGGGAGACCCAGTACTTC